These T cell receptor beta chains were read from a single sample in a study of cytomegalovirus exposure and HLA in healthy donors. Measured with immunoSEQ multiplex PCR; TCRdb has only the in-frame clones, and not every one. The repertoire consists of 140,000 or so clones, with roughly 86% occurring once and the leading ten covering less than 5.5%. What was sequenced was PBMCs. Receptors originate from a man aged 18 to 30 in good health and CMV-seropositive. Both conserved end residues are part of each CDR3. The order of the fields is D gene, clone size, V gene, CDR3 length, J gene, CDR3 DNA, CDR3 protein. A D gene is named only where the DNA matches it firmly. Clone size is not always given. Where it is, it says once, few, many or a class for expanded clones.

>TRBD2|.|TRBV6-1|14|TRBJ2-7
TGTGCCAGCACCCTACTAGCGGGGGGCGAAGAGCAGTACTTC
CASTLLAGGEEQYF
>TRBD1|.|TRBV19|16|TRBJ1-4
TGTGCCAGTAGTATGTCTCCGGGACAGGGAGGTGAAAAACTGTTTTTT
CASSMSPGQGGEKLFF
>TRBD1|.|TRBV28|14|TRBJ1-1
TGTGCCAGCAGCGGGACAGCTATGAACACTGAAGCTTTCTTT
CASSGTAMNTEAFF
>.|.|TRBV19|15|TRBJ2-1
TGTGCCAGTAGTATAGTTCGAGCGTCCTACAATGAGCAGTTCTTC
CASSIVRASYNEQFF
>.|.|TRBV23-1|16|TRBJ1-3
TGCGCCAGCAGTCAATCGACCAGACGGGCTGGAAACACCATATATTTT
CASSQSTRRAGNTIYF
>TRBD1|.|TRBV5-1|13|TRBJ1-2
TGCGCCAGCAGCTTGGGACAGGGACATGGCTACACCTTC
CASSLGQGHGYTF
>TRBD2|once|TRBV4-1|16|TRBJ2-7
TGCGCCAGCAGCCAAGTGCTAGCGGGATTGGCCTACGAGCAGTACTTC
CASSQVLAGLAYEQYF
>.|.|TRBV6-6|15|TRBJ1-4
TGTGCCAGCAGTTGGCGGGACGGATTTAATGAAAAACTGTTTTTT
CASSWRDGFNEKLFF
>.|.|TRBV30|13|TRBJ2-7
TGTGCCTGGAGTAACGGGGGTTCGGGGGAGCAGTACTTC
CAWSNGGSGEQYF
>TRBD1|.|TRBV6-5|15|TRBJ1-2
TGTGCCAGCAGTTACGGACAGGGGCAGGTCTATGGCTACACCTTC
CASSYGQGQVYGYTF
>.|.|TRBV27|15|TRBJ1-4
TGTGCCAGCAGCTTGAATTATAGAAGGGGAGAAAAACTGTTTTTT
CASSLNYRRGEKLFF
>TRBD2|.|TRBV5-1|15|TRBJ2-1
TGCGCCAGCAGCTTGATGGGCGCTAGCGGAAACGAGCAGTTCTTC
CASSLMGASGNEQFF
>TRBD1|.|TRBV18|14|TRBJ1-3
TGTGCCAGCTCGGCCGGGACAGGGGGAAACACCATATATTTT
CASSAGTGGNTIYF
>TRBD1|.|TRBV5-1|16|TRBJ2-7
TGCGCCAGCAGCTCCGGAGGGGGGACAGGGCAGGGAGAGCAGTACTTC
CASSSGGGTGQGEQYF
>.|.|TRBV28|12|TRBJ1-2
TGTGCCAGCAGCCCGGGGATTCGTGGCTACACCTTC
CASSPGIRGYTF
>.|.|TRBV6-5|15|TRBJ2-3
TGTGCCAGCAGTTACATAAGTGGGCTTACAGATACGCAGTATTTT
CASSYISGLTDTQYF
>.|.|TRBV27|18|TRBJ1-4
TGTGCCAGCAGTTCTCTCCAGACATCGTTAACGCTTAATGAAAAACTGTTTTTT
CASSSLQTSLTLNEKLFF
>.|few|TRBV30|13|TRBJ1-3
TGTGCCTGGAGTGTAAGCCTCCATAACACCATATATTTT
CAWSVSLHNTIYF
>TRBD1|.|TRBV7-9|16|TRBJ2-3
TGTGCCAGCAGCTTAGAGGGAACAGGGGGCACAGATACGCAGTATTTT
CASSLEGTGGTDTQYF
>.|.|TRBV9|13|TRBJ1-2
TGTGCCAGCAGCGCACCGGGGATCTATGGCTACACCTTC
CASSAPGIYGYTF
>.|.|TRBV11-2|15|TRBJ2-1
TGTGCCAGCAGGCCCGTAAGGGAGTCCCGAAATGAGCAGTTCTTC
CASRPVRESRNEQFF
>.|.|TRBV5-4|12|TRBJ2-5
TGTGCCAGCAGCCGGACTGAGGAGACCCAGTACTTC
CASSRTEETQYF
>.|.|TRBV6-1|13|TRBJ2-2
TGTGCCAGCACCCAAGTGGTGCAGGGGGAGCTGTTTTTT
CASTQVVQGELFF
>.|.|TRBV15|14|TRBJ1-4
TGTGCCACCAGCAGAACCGACAAGGGGGAAAAACTGTTTTTT
CATSRTDKGEKLFF
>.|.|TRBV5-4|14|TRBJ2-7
TGTGCCAGCAGCTTGCCTGGGACTCGCTACGAGCAGTACTTC
CASSLPGTRYEQYF
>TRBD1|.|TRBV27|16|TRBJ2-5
TGTGCCAGCAGTGAAAGGACAGGGGGCTCGCCCCCTCAGCAGTACTTC
CASSERTGGSPPQQYF
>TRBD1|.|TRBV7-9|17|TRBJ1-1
TGTGCCAGCAGCTTAGTAGGGCGGACAGGTATGAACACTGAAGCTTTCTTT
CASSLVGRTGMNTEAFF
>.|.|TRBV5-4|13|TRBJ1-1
TGTGCCAGCAGCTTGGAGGCGGCCCCACAAGCTTTCTTT
CASSLEAAPQAFF
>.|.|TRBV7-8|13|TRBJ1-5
TGTGCCGGTTCTAAAGGGGTCAATCAGCCCCAGCATTTT
CAGSKGVNQPQHF
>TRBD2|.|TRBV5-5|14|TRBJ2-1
TGTGCCAGCAGCATTTCCGGGACTACCAATGAGCAGTTCTTC
CASSISGTTNEQFF
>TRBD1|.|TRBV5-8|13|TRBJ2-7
TGTGCCAGCAGCTTTCCGGACAGGGCGAATGGGGACTTC
CASSFPDRANGDF
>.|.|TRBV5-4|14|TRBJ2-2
TGTGCCAGCAGGGTGCAGGGTCCCACCGGGGAGCTGTTTTTT
CASRVQGPTGELFF
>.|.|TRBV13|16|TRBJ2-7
TGTGCCAGCAGCTTTTTCTCTACGGACAACTCCTACGAGCAGTACTTC
CASSFFSTDNSYEQYF
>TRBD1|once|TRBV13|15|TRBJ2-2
TGTGCCAGCAGCCAACAGGGGGCGCGCACCGGGGAGCTGTTTTTT
CASSQQGARTGELFF
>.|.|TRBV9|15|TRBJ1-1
TGTGCCAGCAGCGTGGGGCAGGGGAGTCTCGCTGAAGCTTTCTTT
CASSVGQGSLAEAFF
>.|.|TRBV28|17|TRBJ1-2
TGTGCCAGCAGTTCCCCTCCTTCCGGACAGCGACACTATGGCTACACCTTC
CASSSPPSGQRHYGYTF
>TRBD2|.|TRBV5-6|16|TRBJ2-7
TGTGCCAGCAGCACCGGGGGGAGGGTTTCGTTCATCGAGCAGTACTTC
CASSTGGRVSFIEQYF
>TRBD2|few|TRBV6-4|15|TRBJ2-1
TGTGCCAGCAGTGACTCGGCTAGCGGAAGCGATGAGCAGTTCTTC
CASSDSASGSDEQFF
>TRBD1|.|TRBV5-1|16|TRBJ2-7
TGCGCCAGCAGCTGGGGAACCGGGACAGGGACCTACGAGCAGTACTTC
CASSWGTGTGTYEQYF